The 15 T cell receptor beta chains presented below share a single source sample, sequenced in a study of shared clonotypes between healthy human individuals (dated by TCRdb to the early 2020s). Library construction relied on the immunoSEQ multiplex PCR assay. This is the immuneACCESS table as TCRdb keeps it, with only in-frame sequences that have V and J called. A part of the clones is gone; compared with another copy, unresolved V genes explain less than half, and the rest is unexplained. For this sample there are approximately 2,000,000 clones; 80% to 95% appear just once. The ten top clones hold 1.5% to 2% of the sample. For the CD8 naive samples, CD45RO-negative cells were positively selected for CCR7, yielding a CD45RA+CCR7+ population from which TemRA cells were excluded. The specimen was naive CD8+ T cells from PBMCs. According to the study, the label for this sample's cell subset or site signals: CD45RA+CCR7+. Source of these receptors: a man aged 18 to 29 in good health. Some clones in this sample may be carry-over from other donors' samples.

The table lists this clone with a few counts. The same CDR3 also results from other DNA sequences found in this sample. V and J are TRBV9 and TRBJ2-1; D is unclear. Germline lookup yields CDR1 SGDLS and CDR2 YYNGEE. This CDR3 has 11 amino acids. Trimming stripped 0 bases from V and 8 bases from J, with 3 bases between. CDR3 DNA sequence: TGTGCCAGCAGCGTAGGGGATGAGCAGTTCTTC. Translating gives CASSVGDEQFF.

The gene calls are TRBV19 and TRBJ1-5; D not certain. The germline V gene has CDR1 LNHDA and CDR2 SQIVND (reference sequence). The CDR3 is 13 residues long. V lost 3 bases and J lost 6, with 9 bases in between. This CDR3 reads CASSIGWLQPQHF. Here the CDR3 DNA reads TGTGCCAGTAGTATCGGGTGGCTTCAGCCCCAGCATTTT.

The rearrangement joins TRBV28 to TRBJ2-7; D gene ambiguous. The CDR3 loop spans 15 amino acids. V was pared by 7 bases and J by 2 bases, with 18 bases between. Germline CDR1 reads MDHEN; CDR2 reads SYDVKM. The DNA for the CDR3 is TGTGCCAGCAAACCACCACTTGGCGGAGCCTACGAGCAGTACTTC. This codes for CASKPPLGGAYEQYF.

The CDR3 DNA sequence: TGTGCCAGCAGCACCCGAAGCGGGACCGGGGAGCTGTTTTTT. As protein: CASSTRSGTGELFF. The chain uses TRBV7-3 and TRBJ2-2, with D possibly matching TRBD2 (6 bases). Looked up from germline, CDR1 is SGHTA and CDR2 is FQGTGA. The CDR3 extends over 14 amino acids. V was shortened by 5 bases and J by 5 bases, with 12 bases between the two germline ends.

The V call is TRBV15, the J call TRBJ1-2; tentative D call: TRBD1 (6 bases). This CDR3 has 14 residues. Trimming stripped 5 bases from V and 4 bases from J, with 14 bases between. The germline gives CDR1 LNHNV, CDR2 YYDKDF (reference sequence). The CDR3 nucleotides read TGTGCCACCAGCCCCCGGGACAAGAGCTATGGCTACACCTTC. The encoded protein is CATSPRDKSYGYTF.

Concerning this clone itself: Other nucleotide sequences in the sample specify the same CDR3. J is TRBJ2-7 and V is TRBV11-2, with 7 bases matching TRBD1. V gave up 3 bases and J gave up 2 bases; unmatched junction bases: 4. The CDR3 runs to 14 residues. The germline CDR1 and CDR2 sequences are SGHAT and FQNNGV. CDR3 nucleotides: TGTGCCAGCAGCTTCGGGACAGCTACCTACGAGCAGTACTTC. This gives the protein CASSFGTATYEQYF. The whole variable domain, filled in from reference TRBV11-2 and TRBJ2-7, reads EAGVAQSPRYKIIEKRQSVAFWCNPISGHATLYWYQQILGQGPKLLIQFQNNGVVDDSQLPKDRFSAERLKGVDSTLKIQPAKLEDSAVYLCASSFGTATYEQYFGPGTRLTVT.

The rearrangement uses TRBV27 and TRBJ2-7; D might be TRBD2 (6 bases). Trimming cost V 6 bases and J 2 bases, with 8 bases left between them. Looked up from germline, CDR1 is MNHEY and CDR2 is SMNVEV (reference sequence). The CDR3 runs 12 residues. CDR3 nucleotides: TGTGCCAGCAGGGGGGAGGCCTACGAGCAGTACTTC. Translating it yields CASRGEAYEQYF.

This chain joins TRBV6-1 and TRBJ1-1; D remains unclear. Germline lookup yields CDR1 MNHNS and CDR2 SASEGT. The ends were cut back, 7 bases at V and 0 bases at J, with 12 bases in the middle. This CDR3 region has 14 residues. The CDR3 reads CASISVRMNTEAFF. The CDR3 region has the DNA TGTGCCAGCATATCCGTCCGAATGAACACTGAAGCTTTCTTT.

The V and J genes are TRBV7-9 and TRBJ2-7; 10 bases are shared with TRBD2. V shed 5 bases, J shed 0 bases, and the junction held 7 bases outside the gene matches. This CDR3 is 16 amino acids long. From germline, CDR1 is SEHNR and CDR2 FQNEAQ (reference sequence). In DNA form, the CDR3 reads TGTGCCAGCAGCCAAACGGGACTAGCGAACTCCTACGAGCAGTACTTC. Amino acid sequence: CASSQTGLANSYEQYF.

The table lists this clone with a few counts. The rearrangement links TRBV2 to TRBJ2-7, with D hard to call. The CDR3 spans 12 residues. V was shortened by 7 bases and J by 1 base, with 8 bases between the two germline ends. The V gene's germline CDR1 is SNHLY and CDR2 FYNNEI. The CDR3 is CASNAESYEQYF. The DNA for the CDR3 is TGTGCCAGCAATGCGGAATCCTACGAGCAGTACTTC.

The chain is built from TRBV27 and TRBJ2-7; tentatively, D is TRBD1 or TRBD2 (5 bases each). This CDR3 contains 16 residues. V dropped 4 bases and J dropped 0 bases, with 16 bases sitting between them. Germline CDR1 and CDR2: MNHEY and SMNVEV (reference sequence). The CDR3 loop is CASSSSPPGTSYEQYF. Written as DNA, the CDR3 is TGTGCCAGCAGTTCATCTCCACCCGGGACCTCCTACGAGCAGTACTTC.

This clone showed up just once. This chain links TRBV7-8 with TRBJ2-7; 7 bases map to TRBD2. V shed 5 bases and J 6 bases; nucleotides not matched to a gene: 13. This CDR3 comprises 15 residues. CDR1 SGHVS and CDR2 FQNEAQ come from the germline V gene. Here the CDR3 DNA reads TGTGCCAGCAGCGCACGGGACTACCCATTAGGCGAGCAGTACTTC. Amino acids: CASSARDYPLGEQYF.

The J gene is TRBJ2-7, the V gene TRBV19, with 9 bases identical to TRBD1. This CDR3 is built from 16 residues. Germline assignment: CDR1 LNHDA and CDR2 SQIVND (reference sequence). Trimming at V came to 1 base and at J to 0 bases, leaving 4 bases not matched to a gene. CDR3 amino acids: CASSIGKGQGSYEQYF. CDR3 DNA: TGTGCCAGTAGTATAGGTAAGGGACAGGGCTCCTACGAGCAGTACTTC.

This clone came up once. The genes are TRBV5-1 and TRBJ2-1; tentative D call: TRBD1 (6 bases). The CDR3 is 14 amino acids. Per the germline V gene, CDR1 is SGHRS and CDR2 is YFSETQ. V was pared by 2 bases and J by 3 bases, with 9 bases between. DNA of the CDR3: TGCGCCAGCAGCTTACCGACAGGCTACAATGAGCAGTTCTTC. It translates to CASSLPTGYNEQFF.

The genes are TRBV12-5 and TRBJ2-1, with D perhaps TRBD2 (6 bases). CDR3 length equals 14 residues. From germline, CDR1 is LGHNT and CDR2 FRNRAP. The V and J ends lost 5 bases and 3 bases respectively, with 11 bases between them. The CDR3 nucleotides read TGTGCTAGTGGTAGCGGGTCGGGCTACAATGAGCAGTTCTTC. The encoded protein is CASGSGSGYNEQFF. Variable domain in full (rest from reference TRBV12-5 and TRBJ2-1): DARVTQTPRHKVTEMGQEVTMRCQPILGHNTVFWYRQTMMQGLELLAYFRNRAPLDDSGMPKDRFSAEMPDATLATLKIQPSEPRDSAVYFCASGSGSGYNEQFFGPGTRLTVL.